Below are 12 T cell receptor beta chains sequenced from a single sample in a study of CD8 T cells in ankylosing spondylitis. These receptors' antigens are unknown. TCRdb reprocessed the 5' RACE reads via MiXCR and lists one record per CDR3 protein. The repertoire holds approximately 540,000 distinct CDR3 sequences, with over 9.5% as singletons. Findings and limits, study-wide: A TCR beta motif of 7 to 9 highly homologous variants seemed to mark ankylosing spondylitis blood.

The sequencing input was blood, either unsorted or a sorted T cell fraction (not recorded which). These receptors were collected from a male donor with ankylosing spondylitis.

V and J are TRBV12-3 or TRBV12-4 and TRBJ2-1; 10 bases map to TRBD2. V lost 4 bases, J lost 2 bases, and 11 bases stayed unmatched. The CDR3 loop spans 18 amino acids. The CDR3, as DNA: TGTGCCAGCAGTTCCCCCCGGAGCGGGAGGGTACCCTACAATGAGCAGTTCTTC. It translates to CASSSPRSGRVPYNEQFF.

This clonotype was seen a few times. CDR3 sequence: CASSFGARGGSYNEQFF. The DNA for the CDR3 is TGTGCCAGCAGTTTCGGGGCTAGGGGTGGCTCCTACAATGAGCAGTTCTTC. The rearrangement joins TRBV27 to TRBJ2-1; D tentatively reads TRBD1 or TRBD2 (5 bases each). This CDR3 is built from 17 residues. V shed 3 bases and J shed 0 bases, with 15 bases lying between them. CDR1 and CDR2 from the germline V gene are MNHEY and SMNVEV (reference sequence).

The genes are TRBV7-2 and TRBJ2-7; TRBD2 might be the D (5 bases). Trimming pared 5 bases from V and 1 base from J, leaving 18 bases between. This CDR3 is 16 amino acids long. Germline CDR1 reads SGHTA; CDR2 reads FQGNSA. The CDR3, as DNA: TGTGCCAGCAGCCCGTCCTGGGAGTGGGATTCCTACGAGCAGTACTTC. This sequence encodes CASSPSWEWDSYEQYF.

The chain couples TRBV2 to TRBJ1-2, with D possibly TRBD1 on 6 matching bases. The V gene lost 2 bases and the J gene lost 6 bases, with 13 bases spanning the gap. There are 14 residues in the CDR3. Germline-derived CDR1 and CDR2 are SNHLY and FYNNEI. Written as DNA, the CDR3 is TGTGCCAGCAGTGAACAGGGGATAGTAAATGGCTACACCTTC. Protein: CASSEQGIVNGYTF.

The chain joins TRBV12-3 or TRBV12-4 to TRBJ2-2; 7 nucleotides agree with TRBD1. The ends lost 10 bases at V and 2 bases at J; junction bases unmatched: 10. The CDR3 sequence is 15 residues long. This chain's CDR3 is CATPRGQQNTGELFF. The CDR3 DNA is TGTGCCACCCCGAGGGGACAGCAAAACACCGGGGAGCTGTTTTTT.

This clonotype has a handful of counts. This chain uses TRBV24-1 with TRBJ2-1; the D gene could be TRBD1 or TRBD2 (5 bases each). Trimming stripped 5 bases from V and 0 bases from J, with 13 bases between. The CDR3 is 16 amino acids. CDR1 KGHDR and CDR2 SFDVKD come from the germline V gene. The CDR3 DNA follows: TGTGCCACCAGTGGGGGGAAAAAGAGCTCCTACAATGAGCAGTTCTTC. Protein product: CATSGGKKSSYNEQFF.

The table lists this clonotype with many counts. The chain recombines TRBV5-1 with TRBJ2-5; 7 nucleotides agree with TRBD2. After removal of 0 bases from V and 5 bases from J, the junction contained 7 bases not matched to a gene. The germline V gene encodes CDR1 SGHRS and CDR2 YFSETQ. The CDR3 covers 15 residues. Here the CDR3 reads CASSLGLAAAETQYF. The CDR3, as DNA: TGCGCCAGCAGCTTGGGGCTAGCGGCGGCGGAGACCCAGTACTTC.

This sequence joins TRBV7-9 and TRBJ2-5; perhaps TRBD2 as D (7 bases). CDR1 is SEHNR and CDR2 is FQNEAQ in the germline V gene (reference sequence). The CDR3 is 16 residues long. V lost 3 bases, J lost 5 bases, and 19 bases lay in between. This chain's CDR3 is CASSLGGARFGETQYF. DNA for the CDR3: TGTGCCAGCAGCTTGGGGGGGGCGCGATTCGGGGAGACCCAGTACTTC.

The V gene is TRBV7-9, the J gene TRBJ2-2; D not certain. V was cut by 5 bases and J by 0 bases, with 10 bases left in between. CDR3 length equals 15 residues. Germline values: CDR1 SEHNR, CDR2 FQNEAQ (reference sequence). The CDR3 spells CASSPGDANTGELFF. CDR3 coding DNA: TGTGCCAGCAGCCCCGGTGACGCGAACACCGGGGAGCTGTTTTTT.

This clonotype was seen more than once but under ten times. The genes are TRBV4-1 and TRBJ2-3; TRBD2 aligns across 10 bases. CDR3 size: 20 residues. Germline V gene sequence: CDR1 MGHRA, CDR2 YSYEKL. The junction had 19 bases not matched to a gene; V was cut back by 4 bases and J by 3 bases. In DNA, the CDR3 is TGCGCCAGCAGCCCCCCTAGCGGGAGAACTAGAGGAGGGGGAACAGATACGCAGTATTTT. Its protein product is CASSPPSGRTRGGGTDTQYF.

The rearrangement uses TRBV20-1 and TRBJ2-7; 8 bases align to TRBD1. V dropped 5 bases and J dropped 4; count of bases not matched to a gene: 13. The CDR3 has 15 amino acids. The germline CDR1 and CDR2 sequences are DFQATT and SNEGSKA (reference sequence). CDR3 in DNA: TGCAGTGCTGGAAGGGGGCAGGGGGCGCAATACGAGCAGTACTTC. This sequence encodes CSAGRGQGAQYEQYF.

Here the CDR3 DNA reads TGTGCCAGCAGCTTGTTCGTCCCTAGCGGTAACAATGAGCAGTTCTTC. It specifies CASSLFVPSGNNEQFF. The chain carries TRBV5-6 and TRBJ2-1; TRBD2 matches 7 bases. The germline V gene has CDR1 SGHDT and CDR2 YYEEEE. The trim removed 1 base at V and 5 bases at J, leaving 9 bases unmatched. This CDR3 is 16 amino acids long.